Below are 21 T cell receptor beta chains sequenced from a single sample in a study of blood T cell repertoires in COVID-19. The table came from immunoSEQ multiplex PCR; TCRdb's copy has only in-frame clones and leaves some out. The table has roughly 200,000 clones, around four fifths seen once. Sequences were obtained from peripheral blood. These TCRs come from a woman aged 40 to 50 with COVID-19, enrolled during active disease.

The chain carries TRBV9 and TRBJ2-3, with TRBD2 identical over 8 bases. CDR3 length equals 17 residues. Germline-derived CDR1 and CDR2 are SGDLS and YYNGEE. The junction had 11 bases not matched to a gene; V was cut back by 4 bases and J by 1 base. The CDR3 loop reads CASSQGVSGGGTDTQYF. The DNA of the CDR3 is TGTGCCAGCAGCCAAGGGGTGAGCGGGGGAGGCACAGATACGCAGTATTTT.

This rearrangement joins TRBV7-9 to TRBJ1-5; D gene unclear. Trimming took off 5 bases at V and 7 bases at J, with 18 bases between the two ends. The CDR3 runs to 15 residues. CDR1 is SEHNR, CDR2 FQNEAQ, per germline (reference sequence). The CDR3 DNA reads TGTGCCAGCAGCACAACAACCAACCCACGACAGCCCCAGCATTTT. Translated, it gives CASSTTTNPRQPQHF.

V is TRBV4-1 and J is TRBJ1-1; D gene ambiguous. The germline CDR1 and CDR2 sequences are MGHRA and YSYEKL. The V gene lost 0 bases and the J gene lost 3 bases, with 8 bases spanning the gap. The CDR3 extends over 14 amino acids. This CDR3 is CASSQESRHTEAFF. DNA of the CDR3: TGCGCCAGCAGCCAAGAAAGCAGGCACACTGAAGCTTTCTTT.

This chain connects TRBV7-2 to TRBJ2-1, with D possibly being TRBD1 (6 bases). The V and J ends lost 3 bases and 5 bases respectively, with 8 bases between them. The CDR3 covers 13 residues. Germline values: CDR1 SGHTA, CDR2 FQGNSA. CDR3 nucleotide sequence: TGTGCCAGCAGCTTTCGACAGGACAATGAGCAGTTCTTC. Its translation: CASSFRQDNEQFF.

The chain joins TRBV6-5 to TRBJ2-7, with D tentatively TRBD1 (5 bases). From germline, CDR1 is MNHEY and CDR2 SVGAGI. V was trimmed by 7 bases and J by 1 base, leaving 14 bases between them. This CDR3 has 14 amino acids. The CDR3 spells CASISQGRSYEQYF. In DNA, the CDR3 is TGTGCCAGCATTAGTCAGGGTCGGTCCTACGAGCAGTACTTC.

Only one count was recorded for this clone. The chain has TRBV19 and TRBJ2-3, with D possibly TRBD2 on 6 matching bases. The V gene lost 8 bases and the J gene lost 6 bases, with 21 bases spanning the gap. This CDR3 has 15 residues. Germline lookup yields CDR1 LNHDA and CDR2 SQIVND (reference sequence). In nucleotides, the CDR3 is TGTGCCAGTTCGCCGGGACTTAGGAGACACGATACGCAGTATTTT. Its protein product is CASSPGLRRHDTQYF.

About this clone: This sample also contains other DNA sequences that code for the same CDR3. The chain combines TRBV2 with TRBJ2-7, with D tentatively TRBD2 (6 bases). The CDR3 length is 12 residues. Trimming left V 6 bases short and J 2 bases short, with 8 bases between. Germline CDR1 is SNHLY and CDR2 is FYNNEI. This CDR3 is CASRGGTYEQYF. The CDR3 DNA follows: TGTGCCAGCAGGGGGGGTACCTACGAGCAGTACTTC. Looking up the rest from reference TRBV2 and TRBJ2-7 gives the full variable domain: EPEVTQTPSHQVTQMGQEVILRCVPISNHLYFYWYRQILGQKVEFLVSFYNNEISEKSEIFDDQFSVERPDGSNFTLKIRSTKLEDSAMYFCASRGGTYEQYFGPGTRLTVT.

V gene TRBV28 combines with J gene TRBJ1-2, with D uncertain. The CDR3 extends over 14 amino acids. Trimming removed 7 bases at V and 0 bases at J, with 12 bases between. The V gene's germline CDR1 is MDHEN and CDR2 SYDVKM. CDR3 protein: CASTPGATNYGYTF. CDR3 coding DNA: TGTGCCAGCACCCCGGGTGCAACTAACTATGGCTACACCTTC.

This chain connects TRBV4-1 to TRBJ2-5, with TRBD1 matching over 9 bases. Losses at the gene ends were 3 bases for V and 5 bases for J; bases not matched to a gene: 4. The CDR3 has 14 residues. Germline V gene lookup returns CDR1 MGHRA and CDR2 YSYEKL. As DNA, the CDR3 is TGCGCCAGCAGCCAGGACAGGGGATGGGAGACCCAGTACTTC. This codes for CASSQDRGWETQYF.

This clone appeared many times. The chain carries TRBV6-2 or TRBV6-3 and TRBJ2-1; 11 bases are a match to TRBD2. The V gene's germline CDR1 is MNHEY and CDR2 SVGEGT. This CDR3 region has 15 residues. V lost 0 bases and J lost 6; bases outside the gene matches: 1. The CDR3 nucleotides are TGTGCCAGCAGTTACTCTAGCGGGGGGGCCAATGAGCAGTTCTTC. This codes for CASSYSSGGANEQFF.

This chain connects TRBV19 to TRBJ2-5; a possible D gene is TRBD1 (5 bases). Per the germline V gene, CDR1 is LNHDA and CDR2 is SQIVND (reference sequence). The CDR3 sequence is 13 residues long. V shed 6 bases and J shed 0 bases, with 8 bases lying between them. The CDR3 sequence: CASSPGNQETQYF. In nucleotides, the CDR3 is TGTGCCAGTAGCCCAGGGAACCAAGAGACCCAGTACTTC.

The chain has TRBV14 and TRBJ1-1, with 9 bases that match TRBD1. Looked up from germline, CDR1 is SGHDN and CDR2 is FVKESK. V shed 3 bases, J shed 0 bases, and the junction held 5 bases outside the gene matches. The CDR3 is made up of 16 amino acids. The CDR3 bases are TGTGCCAGCAGCCACGGGACAGGGCTTTTGAACACTGAAGCTTTCTTT. As protein: CASSHGTGLLNTEAFF.

The chain joins TRBV7-9 to TRBJ1-4, with TRBD1 identical over 7 bases. The CDR3 contains 14 residues. Germline V lookup: CDR1 SEHNR, CDR2 FQNEAQ (reference sequence). V lost 2 bases, J lost 7 bases, and 4 bases stayed unmatched. CDR3 sequence: CASSLSGGGEKLFF. CDR3 nucleotide sequence: TGTGCCAGCAGCTTATCAGGGGGAGGTGAAAAACTGTTTTTT.

This chain joins TRBV6-4 and TRBJ2-6, with 7 positions matching TRBD1. Unmatched junction bases numbered 7, after V lost 8 bases and J lost 0 bases. The CDR3 length is 16 residues. Germline V lookup: CDR1 MRHNA, CDR2 SNTAGT. CDR3: CASRDSSDSGANVLTF. Here the CDR3 DNA reads TGTGCCAGCCGGGACAGCTCGGACTCTGGGGCCAACGTCCTGACTTTC.

The J gene is TRBJ2-7, the V gene TRBV4-2; 12 bases are a match to TRBD2. V lost 5 bases to trimming and J lost 4 bases; unmatched junction nucleotides: 0. CDR1 and CDR2 (germline): LGHNA, YNFKEQ. This CDR3 contains 13 residues. The CDR3 nucleotides read TGTGCCAGCAGCGGGACTAGCGGGTACGAGCAGTACTTC. Protein: CASSGTSGYEQYF.

Only one count was recorded for this clone. J is TRBJ2-1 and V is TRBV7-2; TRBD2 aligns across 9 bases. This CDR3 comprises 16 residues. The germline V gene encodes CDR1 SGHTA and CDR2 FQGNSA. V gave up 5 bases and J gave up 1 base; unmatched junction bases: 6. The CDR3 DNA follows: TGTGCCAGCAGCATTAGCGGGAGAGGGTCCTACAATGAGCAGTTCTTC. Amino acids: CASSISGRGSYNEQFF. Supplemented by reference TRBV7-2 and TRBJ2-1, the full variable domain reads GAGVSQSPSNKVTEKGKDVELRCDPISGHTALYWYRQSLGQGLEFLIYFQGNSAPDKSGLPSDRFSAERTGGSVSTLTIQRTQQEDSAVYLCASSISGRGSYNEQFFGPGTRLTVL.

The gene calls are TRBV2 and TRBJ1-5, with TRBD1 matching 10 bases. CDR1 is SNHLY, CDR2 FYNNEI, per germline. V trimming: 8 bases; J trimming: 6 bases; junction bases outside the gene matches: 16. The CDR3 loop spans 17 amino acids. Written as DNA, the CDR3 is TGTGCCAGCTACGGGGACCCAGGACAGGGGGGGACTCAGCCCCAGCATTTT. Translating it yields CASYGDPGQGGTQPQHF.

With regard to this clone: An end of the junction does not agree with germline; a read error may underlie this. This sequence joins TRBV7-7 and TRBJ1-1; no firm D call. This CDR3 spans 13 amino acids. Germline V gene sequence: CDR1 SSHAT, CDR2 FNYEAQ (reference sequence). The CDR3 region has the DNA TGTGCTAGCAGCTTAGTTCTTGGAGGTGAAGCTTTCTTT. Amino acid sequence: CASSLVLGGEAFF.

The V call is TRBV6-1, the J call TRBJ2-7, with D unresolved. The CDR3 has 12 amino acids. Germline V gene lookup returns CDR1 MNHNS and CDR2 SASEGT. V lost 1 base, J lost 4 bases, and 5 bases lay in between. The CDR3 sequence: CASSEDRYEQYF. The CDR3 DNA follows: TGTGCCAGCAGTGAAGACCGGTACGAGCAGTACTTC.

This chain links TRBV6-4 with TRBJ2-1; TRBD1 matches at 8 bases. The CDR3 is made up of 16 amino acids. V was clipped by 0 bases and J by 4 bases; unmatched bases: 5. The germline V gene encodes CDR1 MRHNA and CDR2 SNTAGT. The CDR3 protein is CASSDSGRGLYNEQFF. The CDR3 DNA is TGTGCCAGCAGTGACTCAGGCAGGGGGCTTTACAATGAGCAGTTCTTC.

The chain carries TRBV27 and TRBJ2-1; D is unresolved. This CDR3 contains 13 residues. The V gene's germline CDR1 is MNHEY and CDR2 SMNVEV (reference sequence). Trimming took off 4 bases at V and 12 bases at J, with 16 bases between the two ends. The CDR3 nucleotides read TGTGCCAGCAGTTCCCCTTTGGCCCCAGGGCAGTTCTTC. It is translated as CASSSPLAPGQFF.